Here is one T cell receptor beta chain with its context. No antigen is known for it. The PCR contained 60 Vbeta and 13 Jbeta primers. The data were produced by immunoSEQ multiplex PCR, yet TCRdb's version contains in-frame clones alone and is incomplete. The table lists approximately 110,000 clones. These data are taken from a study of cytomegalovirus exposure and HLA in healthy donors. Overall study results and limits: When a later analysis compared HLA-associated TCR beta chains with equally common others, the HLA-associated chains turned out to be more clonally expanded and to have lower generation probabilities. Most CMV-associated TCR beta chains appeared HLA-restricted in a later analysis.

The sequencing input was PBMCs. This sequence originates from a man between 25 and 39 years old in good health and CMV-seronegative.

The CDR3 spells CASSATGESGNTIYF. The CDR3 region has the DNA TGTGCCAGCAGCGCCACAGGGGAATCTGGAAACACCATATATTTT. V and J are TRBV9 and TRBJ1-3; 7 nucleotides match TRBD1. With V trimmed by 3 bases and J by 1 base, 4 bases remained unmatched. The germline V gene has CDR1 SGDLS and CDR2 YYNGEE. CDR3 size: 15 residues.